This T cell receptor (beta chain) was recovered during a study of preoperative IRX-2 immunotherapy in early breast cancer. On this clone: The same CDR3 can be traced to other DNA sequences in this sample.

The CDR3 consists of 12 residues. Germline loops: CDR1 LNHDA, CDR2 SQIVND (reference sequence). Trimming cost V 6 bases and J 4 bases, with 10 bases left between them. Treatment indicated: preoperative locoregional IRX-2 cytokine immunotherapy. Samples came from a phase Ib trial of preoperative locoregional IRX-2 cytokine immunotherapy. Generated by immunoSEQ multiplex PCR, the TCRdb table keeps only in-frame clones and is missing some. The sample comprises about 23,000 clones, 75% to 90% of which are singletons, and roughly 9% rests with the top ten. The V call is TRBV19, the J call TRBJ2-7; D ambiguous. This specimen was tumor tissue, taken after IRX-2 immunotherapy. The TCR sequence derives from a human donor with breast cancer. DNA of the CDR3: TGTGCCAGTAGGTCCCCAAATTACGAGCAGTACTTC. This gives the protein CASRSPNYEQYF.